Listed below are T cell receptor beta chains from one sample, sequenced in a study of T cell clusters in autoimmune cytopenias. Using the multiplex PCR reads, TCRdb records one entry per CDR3 protein without DNA. The sample has roughly 11,000 distinct CDR3 sequences. These sequences were also reported in another study, on T cell repertoires in aging, cancer and after chemotherapy.

The material sequenced was peripheral blood. The receptors derive from a human donor in good health. CDR3s include the opening cysteine and the closing phenylalanine or tryptophan. The order of the fields is J gene, CDR3 length, clone size, V gene, CDR3 protein. Clone size is not always given. Where it is, it says once, few, many or a class for expanded clones.

J: TRBJ1-5; length: 14; size: -; V: TRBV4-2; CDR3: CASSQGGSNKPQHF
J: TRBJ2-5; length: 13; size: -; V: TRBV18; CDR3: CASSPGAGQTQYF
J: TRBJ2-2; length: 15; size: -; V: TRBV6-2/TRBV6-3; CDR3: CASSAVAGEIGELFF
J: TRBJ2-5; length: 17; size: -; V: TRBV19; CDR3: CASSIGRGASGKETQYF
J: TRBJ2-3; length: 14; size: -; V: TRBV6-5; CDR3: CAIGGGRQTDTQYF
J: TRBJ2-6; length: 15; size: medium-sized; V: TRBV29-1; CDR3: CSVSEGGSGANVLTF
J: TRBJ2-1; length: 13; size: -; V: TRBV5-5; CDR3: CASSAGLAGFKFF
J: TRBJ2-5; length: 16; size: -; V: TRBV18; CDR3: CASSPSGYSGRETQYF
J: TRBJ1-4; length: 14; size: medium-sized; V: TRBV15; CDR3: CATSLYRGKEKLFF
J: TRBJ1-1; length: 13; size: -; V: TRBV6-2/TRBV6-3; CDR3: CASSYGQGSEAFF
J: TRBJ2-5; length: 18; size: -; V: TRBV6-5; CDR3: CASSLRLAGSGYQETQYF
J: TRBJ1-1; length: 13; size: -; V: TRBV27; CDR3: CASSYGMNTEAFF
J: TRBJ2-3; length: 15; size: -; V: TRBV11-1; CDR3: CASTPPRGGTDTQYF
J: TRBJ2-7; length: 16; size: -; V: TRBV28; CDR3: CASSPIRQGLAGARYF
J: TRBJ2-7; length: 13; size: -; V: TRBV5-6; CDR3: CASSGTDSYEQYF
J: TRBJ1-3; length: 14; size: medium-sized; V: TRBV30; CDR3: CAWDTQGKGNTIYF
J: TRBJ1-4; length: 15; size: -; V: TRBV6-5; CDR3: CASSWAGSRGEKLFF
J: TRBJ1-5; length: 17; size: -; V: TRBV19; CDR3: CASSAYRGPRRNQPQHF
J: TRBJ2-7; length: 17; size: -; V: TRBV6-5; CDR3: CASSYRPPESWGYEQYF
J: TRBJ1-4; length: 13; size: -; V: TRBV6-2/TRBV6-3; CDR3: CATTRDRNEKLFF
J: TRBJ2-1; length: 14; size: -; V: TRBV18; CDR3: CASSQRLAPNEQFF
J: TRBJ2-7; length: 14; size: -; V: TRBV19; CDR3: CASSGPRGVFEQYF
J: TRBJ1-6; length: 16; size: -; V: TRBV12-3/TRBV12-4; CDR3: CASSWDAAVRNSPLHF
J: TRBJ2-7; length: 13; size: -; V: TRBV10-3; CDR3: CAISDDRVHEQYF
J: TRBJ1-6; length: 15; size: medium-sized; V: TRBV6-5; CDR3: CASSSGGIGGSPLHF
J: TRBJ2-7; length: 17; size: -; V: TRBV6-1; CDR3: CASSYPLATSGNYEQYF
J: TRBJ2-1; length: 15; size: medium-sized; V: TRBV29-1; CDR3: CSVNPGLAGDNEQFF
J: TRBJ1-2; length: 16; size: -; V: TRBV11-1; CDR3: CASSPQGSLANYGYTF
J: TRBJ2-2; length: 12; size: medium-sized; V: TRBV13; CDR3: CASSLNRGELFF
J: TRBJ2-2; length: 15; size: medium-sized; V: TRBV19; CDR3: CASSSGLTDTGELFF
J: TRBJ2-4; length: 14; size: -; V: TRBV19; CDR3: CASSIKGAGGIQYF
J: TRBJ1-2; length: 14; size: -; V: TRBV12-3/TRBV12-4; CDR3: CASSLGGQGPGYTF
J: TRBJ2-3; length: 18; size: -; V: TRBV20-1; CDR3: CSAIYGGASVDGTDTQYF
J: TRBJ1-1; length: 14; size: -; V: TRBV18; CDR3: CASSPVGGNTEAFF
J: TRBJ1-5; length: 12; size: -; V: TRBV6-6; CDR3: CASSSREQPQHF
J: TRBJ2-7; length: 18; size: -; V: TRBV6-1; CDR3: CASRVLAVGRLALYEQYF
J: TRBJ1-2; length: 12; size: -; V: TRBV7-9; CDR3: CASSGRNYGYTF
J: TRBJ2-7; length: 16; size: -; V: TRBV6-1; CDR3: CASSEGWNSGSDEQYF
J: TRBJ2-6; length: 17; size: -; V: TRBV7-2; CDR3: CASSVNSGGAGANVLTF
J: TRBJ1-2; length: 15; size: -; V: TRBV5-6; CDR3: CASSWASGEDYGYTF
J: TRBJ1-5; length: 13; size: -; V: TRBV20-1; CDR3: CSAPKQAQQPQHF
J: TRBJ2-3; length: 15; size: -; V: TRBV18; CDR3: CASSLIQGDRNTQYF
J: TRBJ1-5; length: 18; size: medium-sized; V: TRBV19; CDR3: CASRMGQGAPVRHQPQHF
J: TRBJ2-3; length: 12; size: medium-sized; V: TRBV6-5; CDR3: CASTSGTDTQYF
J: TRBJ2-6; length: 16; size: medium-sized; V: TRBV6-5; CDR3: CASRSGQGRGANVLTF
J: TRBJ1-5; length: 16; size: -; V: TRBV11-2; CDR3: CASSPRGTGHNQPQHF
J: TRBJ1-6; length: 16; size: -; V: TRBV6-5; CDR3: CASSYSGNRWGSPLHF
J: TRBJ1-4; length: 18; size: medium-sized; V: TRBV15; CDR3: CATSRDVGQLATNEKLFF
J: TRBJ2-2; length: 15; size: medium-sized; V: TRBV19; CDR3: CASSMAGAGTGELFF
J: TRBJ1-2; length: 15; size: -; V: TRBV5-1; CDR3: CASSNEDRGSYGYTF